This T cell receptor beta chain was sequenced in a study of T cells after yellow fever vaccination (dated by TCRdb to between 2018 and 2020). Regarding the research as a whole: The SMART-Seq v4 Ultra Low Input RNA kit was used to prepare libraries from fractions with low cell numbers. Blood samples were taken at several timepoints before and after primary and secondary immunization, and bulk PBMC replicates and cell subsets were isolated. Two healthy male donors, one aged 18 to 30 and one aged 30 to 40 years, made up the cohort. To track T-cell clones before and after primary and booster YFV17D yellow fever vaccination, bulk TCR alpha and beta repertoires were sequenced longitudinally.

The instrument was an Illumina NovaSeq 6000. TCR cDNA was made using 5'RACE template switching, a step that added a universal primer site and unique molecular identifiers. cDNA synthesis was primed from both the TCR alpha and TCR beta constant segments. Two PCR steps were used to amplify libraries, with sample barcodes and sequencing adapters being added in the second step. Sequencing of the libraries was done on either Illumina HiSeq 2500 (2x100 bp) or NovaSeq (2x150 bp). The published analysis was carried out like this. Reads were demultiplexed and collapsed into UMI consensus sequences with MIGEC, and V(D)J alignment was performed with MiXCR. Vaccine-responding clonotypes were defined with edgeR using replicate PBMC samples, requiring FDR below 0.01 and a log2 fold change above 5 up to day 15. Each bulk clonotype was labeled CD4 or CD8 based on which sequenced repertoire, CD4 or CD8, contained the clonotype at higher abundance. Using fastp at Q25 and MiXCR, TCRdb reprocessed the public reads and kept productive beta chains. All rows with the same CDR3 protein become a single entry with the most common DNA and genes. The V and J calls were determined by TCRdb, not by the authors. The sample data list around 310,000 distinct CDR3 sequences, and roughly 3.5% of these were observed just once. Less than 25% of the sample is held by the ten biggest clonotypes.

What the treatment or condition label conveys for this sample: live attenuated yellow fever vaccine strain. Two biological replicates of bulk PBMCs were collected at each blood-draw timepoint. A standard Ficoll-Paque protocol was used to isolate PBMCs from peripheral blood. TriZol was used to extract RNA from bulk PBMCs, CD4 and CD8 fractions, and dextramer-positive and dextramer-negative fractions. The CDR1 and CDR2 encoded by the germline V gene are MNHEY and SVGEGT. V sheds 7 bases and J sheds 6 bases, leaving 15 bases between their ends. From the cysteine through the phenylalanine, the CDR3 covers 14 amino acids. Left in the record is the CDR3 DNA by itself, 42 bases read in frame from the first base. Paper-wide results and their limitations: After the booster, most clones that had expanded after primary vaccination were detected again (about 97% of CD4 and 88% of CD8), suggesting broad maintenance of memory. Only a couple of donors were included in the study, so the extent to which the findings can be generalized is limited. FACS-sorted repertoires could contain abundant contaminating clonotypes from the bulk population, so computational filtering was required. A small fraction of clonotypes appeared in both the CD4 and CD8 compartments, likely as a result of convergent recombination. Compared with the primary T-cell response, the secondary T-cell response was weaker but faster, peaking on day 5 rather than day 15.

A few counts support this clonotype. It lacks a known antigen. The input lacks base qualities; no much larger clone sits a single base away. Specimen: PBMCs, collected on the day of the yellow fever booster vaccination. The sequence is built from TRBV6-2 or TRBV6-3 and TRBJ2-2; too little of a D gene remains to name it. The receptor comes from a man aged 18 to 30 who received the YFV17D yellow fever vaccine. This receptor has the CDR3 CASTPGFGPGELFF. The DNA is TGTGCCAGCACCCCCGGTTTTGGCCCCGGGGAGCTGTTTTTT.